Below are 19 T cell receptor beta chains sequenced from a single sample in a study of blood T cell repertoires in COVID-19. Using immunoSEQ multiplex PCR, the repertoire was profiled, and TCRdb retains in-frame clones only, with some absent. The sample lists 170,000 or so clones; approximately 80% were seen once. What was sequenced was peripheral blood. The source of these receptors is a woman aged 55-70 years with acute or convalescent COVID-19.

This chain joins TRBV7-9 and TRBJ2-1, with 7 bases lining up with TRBD2. This CDR3 contains 15 residues. CDR1 and CDR2 from the germline V gene are SEHNR and FQNEAQ (reference sequence). V lost 5 bases, J lost 2 bases, and 6 bases stayed unmatched. The CDR3 sequence is CASSPEGGPYNEQFF. In DNA form, the CDR3 reads TGTGCCAGCAGCCCGGAGGGAGGGCCCTACAATGAGCAGTTCTTC.

The J gene is TRBJ2-5, the V gene TRBV5-1; 8 nucleotides match TRBD2. CDR1 and CDR2 (germline): SGHRS, YFSETQ. The trim removed 3 bases at V and 5 bases at J, leaving 12 bases unmatched. The CDR3 length is 16 residues. The CDR3 loop is CASSSGPRGGDETQYF. CDR3 DNA: TGCGCCAGCAGCTCCGGGCCCCGGGGGGGCGATGAGACCCAGTACTTC. Supplemented by reference TRBV5-1 and TRBJ2-5, the full variable domain reads KAGVTQTPRYLIKTRGQQVTLSCSPISGHRSVSWYQQTPGQGLQFLFEYFSETQRNKGNFPGRFSGRQFSNSRSEMNVSTLELGDSALYLCASSSGPRGGDETQYFGPGTRLLVL.

CDR3 sequence: CASSANRGLYEQYF. In DNA, the CDR3 is TGTGCCAGCAGCGCGAACAGGGGGCTATACGAGCAGTACTTC. The chain combines TRBV7-2 with TRBJ2-7; 9 positions agree with TRBD1. This CDR3 spans 14 amino acids. V dropped 5 bases and J dropped 4; count of bases not matched to a gene: 6. Germline CDR1 reads SGHTA; CDR2 reads FQGNSA.

This chain connects TRBV15 to TRBJ2-5; 8 nucleotides agree with TRBD2. J gave up 2 bases and V 1 base, and 6 bases lay outside the gene matches. Germline V CDR1 and CDR2: LNHNV, YYDKDF (reference sequence). The CDR3 contains 16 residues. The CDR3 region has the DNA TGTGCCACCAGCAGAGGTTTCGGGGGGGCTCAAGAGACCCAGTACTTC. Its protein product is CATSRGFGGAQETQYF.

This chain's CDR3 is CASSLTGDRPNEKLFF. The DNA of the CDR3 is TGTGCCAGCAGCTTAACTGGGGACAGGCCTAATGAAAAACTGTTTTTT. This rearrangement joins TRBV7-3 to TRBJ1-4; 8 nucleotides align to TRBD1. With V trimmed by 0 bases and J by 3 bases, 3 bases remained unmatched. CDR3 length equals 16 residues. CDR1 SGHTA and CDR2 FQGTGA come from the germline V gene.

The J gene is TRBJ2-1, the V gene TRBV6-1, with 7 bases fitting TRBD1. The CDR3 is 15 amino acids. The trim removed 1 base at V and 7 bases at J, leaving 7 bases unmatched. The germline V gene encodes CDR1 MNHNS and CDR2 SASEGT. CDR3 loop: CASSEVTGDMNEQFF. The CDR3 DNA follows: TGTGCCAGCAGTGAAGTAACAGGGGATATGAATGAGCAGTTCTTC.

This chain uses TRBV19 with TRBJ2-7; TRBD1 matches 9 bases. Germline CDR1 LNHDA, CDR2 SQIVND (reference sequence). After removal of 4 bases from V and 3 bases from J, the junction contained 10 bases not matched to a gene. The CDR3 extends over 16 amino acids. The CDR3: CASSTLKDRGSYEQYF. The CDR3 DNA sequence: TGTGCCAGTAGTACCTTGAAGGACAGGGGCAGCTACGAGCAGTACTTC.

The chain joins TRBV7-9 to TRBJ2-3; 9 bases fit TRBD1. Trimming at V came to 7 bases and at J to 0 bases, leaving 14 bases not matched to a gene. The CDR3 covers 18 residues. Germline CDR1 and CDR2: SEHNR and FQNEAQ (reference sequence). CDR3: CASTGTGQGLSSTDTQYF. For the CDR3, the DNA is TGTGCCAGCACCGGGACGGGACAGGGCCTTTCTAGCACAGATACGCAGTATTTT. Complete variable domain (other parts from reference TRBV7-9 and TRBJ2-3): DTGVSQNPRHKITKRGQNVTFRCDPISEHNRLYWYRQTLGQGPEFLTYFQNEAQLEKSRLLSDRFSAERPKGSFSTLEIQRTEQGDSAMYLCASTGTGQGLSSTDTQYFGPGTRLTVL.

This chain joins TRBV12-3 or TRBV12-4 and TRBJ1-2, with 9 bases lining up with TRBD1. The CDR3 is made up of 13 amino acids. With 6 bases clipped from V and 8 bases from J, the junction kept 7 bases outside the gene matches. CDR3 amino acids: CASSPTGGSGYTF. The CDR3 nucleotides are TGTGCCAGCAGCCCTACAGGGGGCTCCGGCTACACCTTC.

V and J are TRBV7-8 and TRBJ2-4, with a weak D call TRBD2 (6 bases). The CDR3 contains 12 residues. Germline V gives CDR1 SGHVS, CDR2 FQNEAQ. V was clipped by 5 bases and J by 11 bases, with 13 bases between them. In nucleotides, the CDR3 is TGTGCCAGCAGCACACCCCGGGGGTTTCAGTACTTC. Translating gives CASSTPRGFQYF.

The chain has TRBV7-3 and TRBJ2-5; D is unresolved. With 1 base removed from V and 0 bases from J, the gap between germline ends came to 6 bases. Germline values: CDR1 SGHTA, CDR2 FQGTGA. The CDR3 runs 14 residues. The CDR3 loop is CASSLIPNQETQYF. The CDR3 bases are TGTGCCAGCAGCTTAATCCCTAACCAAGAGACCCAGTACTTC.

The genes are TRBV9 and TRBJ2-5; possibly TRBD2 for D (5 bases). Per the germline V gene, CDR1 is SGDLS and CDR2 is YYNGEE. V lost 6 bases and J 6 bases, leaving 24 bases between the germline ends. The CDR3 spans 16 residues. CDR3 loop: CASTPGEGMVGKTQYF. DNA of the CDR3: TGTGCCAGCACCCCTGGAGAGGGCATGGTCGGAAAGACCCAGTACTTC.

CDR3 in DNA: TGTGCCAGCAGTCCGGGGACTTCGAGCTCCTACGAGCAGTACTTC. This translates into CASSPGTSSSYEQYF. The chain has TRBV28 and TRBJ2-7; D might be TRBD2 (6 bases). CDR3 length equals 15 residues. Germline CDR1 reads MDHEN; CDR2 reads SYDVKM. Trimming removed 5 bases from V and 0 bases from J, with 14 bases in between.

The chain is built from TRBV6-5 and TRBJ1-2, with D hard to call. Trimming removed 5 bases from V and 4 bases from J, with 11 bases in between. Germline CDR1 and CDR2: MNHEY and SVGAGI. This CDR3 has 13 amino acids. CDR3 bases: TGTGCCAGCAGTCTCGGGGAGGTCTATGGCTACACCTTC. Protein product: CASSLGEVYGYTF.

A few counts support this clone. CDR3 protein: CASRLAAGGEKLFF. The CDR3 DNA reads TGTGCCAGCAGGTTGGCAGCTGGGGGCGAAAAACTGTTTTTT. J is TRBJ1-4 and V is TRBV7-2; D is possibly TRBD1 (6 bases). Per germline, CDR1 SGHTA and CDR2 FQGNSA. CDR3 length: 14 residues. The germline V and J ends were trimmed by 6 bases and 8 bases, with 16 bases remaining between them.

This chain joins TRBV5-6 and TRBJ1-2, with D maybe TRBD1 (5 bases). This CDR3 region has 14 residues. The ends were cut back, 4 bases at V and 4 bases at J, with 14 bases in the middle. The germline CDR1 and CDR2 sequences are SGHDT and YYEEEE. CDR3 bases: TGTGCCAGCAGCCCCTGGGGCAGTTTCTATGGCTACACCTTC. The encoded protein is CASSPWGSFYGYTF.

The chain is built from TRBV4-2 and TRBJ2-1; D is perhaps TRBD1 (6 bases). Germline-derived CDR1 and CDR2 are LGHNA and YNFKEQ. Trimming took 5 bases from V and 8 from J, leaving 13 bases between them. The CDR3 loop spans 13 amino acids. The CDR3 DNA is TGTGCCAGCAGCTCGGGACAATTCTATGAGCAGTTCTTC. Translated, it gives CASSSGQFYEQFF.

The CDR3 protein is CASSLNAQGSTDTQYF. CDR3 sequence (DNA): TGCGCCAGCAGCTTGAACGCACAGGGGAGCACAGATACGCAGTATTTT. The rearrangement joins TRBV5-1 to TRBJ2-3, with 7 bases fitting TRBD1. Trimming cost V 1 base and J 0 bases; bases outside gene matches: 5. Per germline, CDR1 SGHRS and CDR2 YFSETQ. The CDR3 covers 16 residues.

This chain joins TRBV27 and TRBJ1-2; 11 bases match TRBD1. CDR3 length equals 15 residues. Germline V CDR1 and CDR2: MNHEY, SMNVEV (reference sequence). With 8 bases clipped from V and 8 bases from J, the junction kept 13 bases outside the gene matches. The CDR3, as DNA: TGTGCCAGCGGGGCGGGGACAGGGGGGTGGAGCGGCTACACCTTC. This translates into CASGAGTGGWSGYTF.